The 8 T cell receptor beta chains given below trace back to one sample, sequenced in a study of human T cells and chemical hapten exposure. TCRdb processed the RACE reads anew with MiXCR; each CDR3 protein has one entry. The sample lists about 82,000 distinct CDR3 sequences, roughly 13% occurring once. Sample time point: patch test 3, about 24 weeks after DPC sensitization. The sample's treatment: therapeutic diphenylcyclopropenone sensitization with weekly scalp DPC. The source material was whole blood, sampled in connection with sensitization to the hapten diphenylcyclopropenone (DPC). Receptor source: a woman aged 45-60 years with alopecia areata. Some clones in this sample may be carry-over from other donors' samples.

This clonotype was found many times. The chain couples TRBV10-3 to TRBJ2-3; 12 nucleotides match TRBD2. Germline values: CDR1 ENHRY, CDR2 SYGVKD. The CDR3 runs 15 residues. Trimming removed 3 bases from V and 6 bases from J; junction bases left unmatched: 4. The CDR3 sequence: CAISDRLAGGDTQYF. CDR3 nucleotide sequence: TGTGCCATCAGTGATCGGCTAGCGGGAGGGGATACGCAGTATTTT.

This clonotype was counted ten times or more. This chain joins TRBV3-1 and TRBJ2-3; D remains unclear. Germline V gene sequence: CDR1 LGHDT, CDR2 YNNKEL (reference sequence). The V gene lost 0 bases and the J gene lost 3 bases, with 1 base spanning the gap. The CDR3 length is 12 residues. The CDR3 region is CASSQDTDTQYF. The CDR3 DNA sequence: TGTGCCAGCAGCCAAGATACAGATACGCAGTATTTT.

V is TRBV7-2 and J is TRBJ2-6; D unclear. The CDR3 is 14 amino acids. Per germline, CDR1 SGHTA and CDR2 FQGNSA. V lost 5 bases and J 0 bases, leaving 5 bases between the germline ends. In nucleotides, the CDR3 is TGTGCCAGCAGCCGAGGCTCTGGGGCCAACGTCCTGACTTTC. It translates to CASSRGSGANVLTF.

The chain links TRBV29-1 to TRBJ2-3; 10 nucleotides agree with TRBD2. Germline loops: CDR1 SQVTM, CDR2 ANQGSEA. The V segment lost 5 bases and the J segment 6 bases; nucleotides outside the gene matches: 5. The CDR3 is 13 amino acids. The CDR3 sequence: CSVPEREGDTQYF. DNA for the CDR3: TGCAGCGTTCCTGAGCGGGAGGGTGATACGCAGTATTTT.

The sample holds many counts of this clonotype. V usage is TRBV12-3 or TRBV12-4 and J usage is TRBJ1-1; D perhaps matches TRBD1 (5 bases). V gave up 1 base and J gave up 7 bases, with 13 bases separating them. The CDR3 is 14 amino acids. CDR3 region: CASSLDRAQVEAFF. The CDR3 bases are TGTGCCAGCAGTTTAGACCGGGCACAGGTTGAAGCTTTCTTT.

The chain recombines TRBV18 with TRBJ2-3; D might be TRBD1 (6 bases). Trimming pared 4 bases from V and 4 bases from J, leaving 12 bases between. Germline V gene sequence: CDR1 KGHSH, CDR2 LQKENI. The CDR3 covers 14 residues. The CDR3, as DNA: TGTGCCAGCTCACACGGACAGCAGGCAGATACGCAGTATTTT. Translated: CASSHGQQADTQYF.

This clonotype was seen at least ten times. This rearrangement joins TRBV12-3 or TRBV12-4 to TRBJ1-5; a weak D match, TRBD1 (6 bases). The V end was cut by 6 bases, the J end by 0 bases, with 18 bases between. The CDR3 is 17 residues long. The CDR3 DNA reads TGTGCCAGCAGCTCCCCTCCTGGAGGGGGTAGCAATCAGCCCCAGCATTTT. The encoded protein is CASSSPPGGGSNQPQHF.

This clonotype was seen more than once but under ten times. The chain uses TRBV2 and TRBJ1-1; D may be TRBD1 (6 bases). This CDR3 comprises 14 residues. Germline CDR1 and CDR2: SNHLY and FYNNEI. Trimming removed 4 bases at V and 1 base at J, with 10 bases between. Written as DNA, the CDR3 is TGTGCCAGCAGTGTATGGACAGAGAACACTGAAGCTTTCTTT. This sequence encodes CASSVWTENTEAFF.